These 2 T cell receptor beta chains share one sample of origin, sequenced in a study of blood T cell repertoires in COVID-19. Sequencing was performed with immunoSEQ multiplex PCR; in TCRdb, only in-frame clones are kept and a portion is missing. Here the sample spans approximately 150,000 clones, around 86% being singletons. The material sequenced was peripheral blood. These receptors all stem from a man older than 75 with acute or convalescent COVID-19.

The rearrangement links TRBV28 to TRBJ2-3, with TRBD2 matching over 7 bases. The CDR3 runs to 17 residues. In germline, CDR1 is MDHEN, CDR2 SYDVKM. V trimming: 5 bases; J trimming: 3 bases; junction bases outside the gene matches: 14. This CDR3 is CASSLFWTSWETDTQYF. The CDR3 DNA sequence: TGTGCCAGCAGTCTATTCTGGACTAGTTGGGAAACAGATACGCAGTATTTT.

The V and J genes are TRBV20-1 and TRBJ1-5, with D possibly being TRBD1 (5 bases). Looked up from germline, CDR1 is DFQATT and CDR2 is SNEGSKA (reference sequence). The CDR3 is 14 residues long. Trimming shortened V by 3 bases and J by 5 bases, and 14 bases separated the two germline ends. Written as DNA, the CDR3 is TGCAGTGCTAGTACCGGCAGGGTCCATCAGCCCCAGCATTTT. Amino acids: CSASTGRVHQPQHF.